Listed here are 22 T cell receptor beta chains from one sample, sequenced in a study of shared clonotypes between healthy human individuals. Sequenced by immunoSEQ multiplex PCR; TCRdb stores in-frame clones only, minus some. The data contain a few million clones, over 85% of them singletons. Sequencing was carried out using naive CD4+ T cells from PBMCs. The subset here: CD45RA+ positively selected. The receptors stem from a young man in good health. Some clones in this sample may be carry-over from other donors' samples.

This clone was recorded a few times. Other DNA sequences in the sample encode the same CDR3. The CDR3 loop reads CASSVVGQGNTEAFF. Here the CDR3 DNA reads TGTGCCAGCAGCGTAGTAGGGCAGGGGAACACTGAAGCTTTCTTT. This rearrangement joins TRBV9 to TRBJ1-1; D is perhaps TRBD1 (5 bases). This CDR3 comprises 15 residues. Germline CDR1 is SGDLS and CDR2 is YYNGEE. Trimming shortened V by 0 bases and J by 1 base, and 10 bases separated the two germline ends. The full variable domain, with the rest looked up from reference TRBV9 and TRBJ1-1, is DSGVTQTPKHLITATGQRVTLRCSPRSGDLSVYWYQQSLDQGLQFLIQYYNGEERAKGNILERFSAQQFPDLHSELNLSSLELGDSALYFCASSVVGQGNTEAFFGQGTRLTVV.

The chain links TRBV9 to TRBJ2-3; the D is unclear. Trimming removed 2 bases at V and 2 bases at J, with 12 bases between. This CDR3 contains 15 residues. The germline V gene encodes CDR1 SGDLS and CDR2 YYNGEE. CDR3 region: CASSVDHRYTDTQYF. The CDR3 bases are TGTGCCAGCAGCGTGGATCACAGATACACAGATACGCAGTATTTT.

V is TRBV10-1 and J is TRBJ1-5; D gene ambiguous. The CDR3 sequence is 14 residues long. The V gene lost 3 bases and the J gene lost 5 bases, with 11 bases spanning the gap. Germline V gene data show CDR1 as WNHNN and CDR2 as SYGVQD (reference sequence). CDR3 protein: CASSEHRADQPQHF. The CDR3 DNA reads TGCGCCAGCAGTGAACATAGGGCCGATCAGCCCCAGCATTTT.

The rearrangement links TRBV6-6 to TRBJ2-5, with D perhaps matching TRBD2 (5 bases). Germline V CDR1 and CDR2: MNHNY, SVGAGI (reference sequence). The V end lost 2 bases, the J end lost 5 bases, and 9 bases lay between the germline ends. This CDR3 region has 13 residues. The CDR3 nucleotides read TGTGCCAGCAGTTACGCTAGCCCGGAGACCCAGTACTTC. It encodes CASSYASPETQYF.

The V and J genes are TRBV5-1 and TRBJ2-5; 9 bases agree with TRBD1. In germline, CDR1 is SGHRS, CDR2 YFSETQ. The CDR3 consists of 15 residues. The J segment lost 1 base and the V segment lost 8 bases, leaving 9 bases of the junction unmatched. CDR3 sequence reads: CASATGGGSQETQYF. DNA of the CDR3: TGCGCCAGTGCGACAGGGGGAGGATCCCAAGAGACCCAGTACTTC.

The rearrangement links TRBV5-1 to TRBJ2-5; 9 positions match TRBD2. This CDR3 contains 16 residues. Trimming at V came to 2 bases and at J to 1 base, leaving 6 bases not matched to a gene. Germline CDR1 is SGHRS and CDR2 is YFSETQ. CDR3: CASSLNQLAGQETQYF. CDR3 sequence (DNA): TGCGCCAGCAGCTTAAACCAACTAGCGGGCCAAGAGACCCAGTACTTC.

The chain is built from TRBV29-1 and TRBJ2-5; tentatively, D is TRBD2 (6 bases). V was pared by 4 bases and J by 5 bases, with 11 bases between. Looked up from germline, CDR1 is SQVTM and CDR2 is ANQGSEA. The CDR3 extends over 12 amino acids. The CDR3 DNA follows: TGCAGCGTTGGGGGGGTAAGGGAGACCCAGTACTTC. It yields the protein CSVGGVRETQYF.

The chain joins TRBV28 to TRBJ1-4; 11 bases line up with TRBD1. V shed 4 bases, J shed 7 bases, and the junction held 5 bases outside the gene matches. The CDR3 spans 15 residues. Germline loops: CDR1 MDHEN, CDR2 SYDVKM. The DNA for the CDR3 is TGTGCCAGCAGTTCAGGGACAGGGGGGAGTGAAAAACTGTTTTTT. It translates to CASSSGTGGSEKLFF.

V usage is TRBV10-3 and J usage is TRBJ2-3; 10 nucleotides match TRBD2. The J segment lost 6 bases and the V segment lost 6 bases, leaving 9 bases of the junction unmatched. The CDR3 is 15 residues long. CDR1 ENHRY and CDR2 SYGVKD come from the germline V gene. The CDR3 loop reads CAIRGTSAWGDTQYF. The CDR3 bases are TGTGCCATCAGGGGGACTAGCGCCTGGGGGGATACGCAGTATTTT.

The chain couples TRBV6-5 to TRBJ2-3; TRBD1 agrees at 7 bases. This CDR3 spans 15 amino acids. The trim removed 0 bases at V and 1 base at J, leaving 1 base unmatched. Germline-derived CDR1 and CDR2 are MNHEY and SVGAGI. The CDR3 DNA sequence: TGTGCCAGCAGTTACTCGGGACAGCGCACAGATACGCAGTATTTT. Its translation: CASSYSGQRTDTQYF.

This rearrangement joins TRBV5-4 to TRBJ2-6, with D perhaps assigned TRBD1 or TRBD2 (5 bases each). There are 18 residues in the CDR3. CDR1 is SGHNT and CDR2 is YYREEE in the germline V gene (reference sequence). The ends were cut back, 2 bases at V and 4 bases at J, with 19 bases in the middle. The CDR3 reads CASSLAISGAAGANVLTF. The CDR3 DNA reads TGTGCCAGCAGCTTAGCTATTTCCGGGGCCGCAGGGGCCAACGTCCTGACTTTC.

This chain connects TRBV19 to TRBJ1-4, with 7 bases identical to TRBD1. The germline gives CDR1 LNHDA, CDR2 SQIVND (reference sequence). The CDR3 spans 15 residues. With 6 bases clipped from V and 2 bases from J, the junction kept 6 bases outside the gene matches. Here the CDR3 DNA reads TGTGCCAGTAGCGGGACAGTACTTACTAATGAAAAACTGTTTTTT. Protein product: CASSGTVLTNEKLFF.

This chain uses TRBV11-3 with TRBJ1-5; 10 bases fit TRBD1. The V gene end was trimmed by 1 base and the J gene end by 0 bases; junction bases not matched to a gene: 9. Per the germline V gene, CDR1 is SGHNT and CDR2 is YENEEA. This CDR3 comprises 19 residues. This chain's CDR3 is CASSLALGQGGYSNQPQHF. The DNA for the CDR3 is TGTGCCAGCAGCTTAGCCCTCGGACAGGGGGGATATAGCAATCAGCCCCAGCATTTT. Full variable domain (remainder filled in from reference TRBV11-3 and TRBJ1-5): EAGVVQSPRYKIIEKKQPVAFWCNPISGHNTLYWYLQNLGQGPELLIRYENEEAVDDSQLPKDRFSAERLKGVDSTLKIQPAELGDSAVYLCASSLALGQGGYSNQPQHFGDGTRLSIL.

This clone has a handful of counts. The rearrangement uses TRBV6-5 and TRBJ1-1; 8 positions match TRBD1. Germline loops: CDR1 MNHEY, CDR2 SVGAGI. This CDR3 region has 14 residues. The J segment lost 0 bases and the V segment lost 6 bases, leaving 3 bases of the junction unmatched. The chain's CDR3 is CASRRTGMNTEAFF. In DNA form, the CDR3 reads TGTGCCAGCAGGAGGACAGGGATGAACACTGAAGCTTTCTTT.

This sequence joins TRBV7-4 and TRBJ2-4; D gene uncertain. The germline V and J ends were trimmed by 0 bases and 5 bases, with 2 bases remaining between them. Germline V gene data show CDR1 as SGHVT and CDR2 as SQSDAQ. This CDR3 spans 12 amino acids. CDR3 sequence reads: CASSLAQNIQYF. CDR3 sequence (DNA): TGTGCCAGCAGCTTAGCGCAAAACATTCAGTACTTC.

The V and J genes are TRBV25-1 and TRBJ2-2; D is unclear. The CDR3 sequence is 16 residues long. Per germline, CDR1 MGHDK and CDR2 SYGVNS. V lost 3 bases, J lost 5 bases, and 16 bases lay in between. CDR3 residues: CASSDYLLGRTGELFF. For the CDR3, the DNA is TGTGCCAGCAGTGATTACCTTTTGGGAAGGACCGGGGAGCTGTTTTTT.

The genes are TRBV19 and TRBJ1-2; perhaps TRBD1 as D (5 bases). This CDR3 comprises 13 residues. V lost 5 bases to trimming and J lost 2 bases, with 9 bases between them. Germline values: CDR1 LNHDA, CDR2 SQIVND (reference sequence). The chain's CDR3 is CASSQGENYGYTF. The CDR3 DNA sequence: TGTGCCAGTAGTCAGGGCGAAAACTATGGCTACACCTTC.

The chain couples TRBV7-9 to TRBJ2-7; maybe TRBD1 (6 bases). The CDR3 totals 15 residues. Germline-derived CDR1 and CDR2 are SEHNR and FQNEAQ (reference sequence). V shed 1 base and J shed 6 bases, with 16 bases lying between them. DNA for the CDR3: TGTGCCAGCAGCTTAGACCGGGACACCCCTCTCGAGCAGTACTTC. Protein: CASSLDRDTPLEQYF.

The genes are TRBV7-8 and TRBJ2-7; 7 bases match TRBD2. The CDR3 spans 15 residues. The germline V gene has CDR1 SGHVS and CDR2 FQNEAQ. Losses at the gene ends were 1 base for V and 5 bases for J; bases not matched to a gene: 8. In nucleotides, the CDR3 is TGTGCCAGCAGCTTAGGTTTTGCAGGGAGGGACGAGCAGTACTTC. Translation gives CASSLGFAGRDEQYF.

This CDR3 reads CASSTTGGLDTEAFF. In nucleotides, the CDR3 is TGTGCCAGCAGCACGACAGGGGGCCTTGACACTGAAGCTTTCTTT. The rearrangement uses TRBV7-2 and TRBJ1-1; 10 positions match TRBD1. V was clipped by 5 bases and J by 3 bases; unmatched bases: 6. The CDR3 runs to 15 residues. Germline CDR1 SGHTA, CDR2 FQGNSA.

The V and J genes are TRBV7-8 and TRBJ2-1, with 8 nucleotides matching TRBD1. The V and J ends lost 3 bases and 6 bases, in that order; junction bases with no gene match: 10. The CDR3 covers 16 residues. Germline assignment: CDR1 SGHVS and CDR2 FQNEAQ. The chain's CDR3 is CASSFMTGAEFNEQFF. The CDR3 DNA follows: TGTGCCAGCAGCTTCATGACAGGGGCGGAGTTCAATGAGCAGTTCTTC.

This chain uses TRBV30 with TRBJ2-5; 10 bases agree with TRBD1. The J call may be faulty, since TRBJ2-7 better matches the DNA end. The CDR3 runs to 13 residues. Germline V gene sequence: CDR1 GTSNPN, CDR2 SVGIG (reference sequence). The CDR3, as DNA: TGTGCCTGGAGCGGGGACAGGGGTTACGAGCAGTACTTC. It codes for CAWSGDRGYEQYF.